A single sample is the source of the 21 T cell receptor beta chains below, sequenced in a study of T-cell memory formation after mild COVID-19. TCRdb recomputed calls from the 5' RACE reads with MiXCR, one row per CDR3 protein. The sample holds roughly 35,000 distinct CDR3 sequences, approximately 7.7% seen once. Material: PBMCs or a T cell subset sorted from them (not recorded which). Source of these receptors: a man younger than 30 who had mild COVID-19 (a few samples of this study predate the infection). Cell type and time point are not known.

This clonotype came up many times. The gene calls are TRBV20-1 and TRBJ2-1; the D call may be TRBD1 or TRBD2 (5 bases each). This CDR3 has 15 residues. V lost 6 bases, J lost 0 bases, and 15 bases lay in between. The germline CDR1 and CDR2 sequences are DFQATT and SNEGSKA (reference sequence). For the CDR3, the DNA is TGCAGTGCCGCTGACCCAGGGAGCTCCTACAATGAGCAGTTCTTC. Amino acids: CSAADPGSSYNEQFF.

In its sample, this clonotype was seen many times. The rearrangement uses TRBV20-1 and TRBJ2-5, with D hard to call. Trimming shortened V by 1 base and J by 6 bases, and 9 bases separated the two germline ends. This CDR3 spans 12 amino acids. The germline V gene encodes CDR1 DFQATT and CDR2 SNEGSKA (reference sequence). CDR3 region: CSARGQHQTQYF. The CDR3, as DNA: TGCAGTGCTAGAGGCCAGCATCAGACCCAGTACTTC.

This clonotype was seen repeatedly, ten times or more. J is TRBJ1-5 and V is TRBV7-2; a weak D match, TRBD1 (6 bases). Germline V gene lookup returns CDR1 SGHTA and CDR2 FQGNSA. V was trimmed by 2 bases and J by 1 base, leaving 12 bases between them. The CDR3 totals 16 residues. CDR3 nucleotide sequence: TGTGCCAGCAGCTTATCAGGGGTGATAAGCAATCAGCCCCAGCATTTT. It is translated as CASSLSGVISNQPQHF. Complete variable domain (other parts from reference TRBV7-2 and TRBJ1-5): GAGVSQSPSNKVTEKGKDVELRCDPISGHTALYWYRQSLGQGLEFLIYFQGNSAPDKSGLPSDRFSAERTGGSVSTLTIQRTQQEDSAVYLCASSLSGVISNQPQHFGDGTRLSIL.

This clonotype was recorded at least ten times. V is TRBV12-3 or TRBV12-4 and J is TRBJ1-5, with D tentatively TRBD1 (5 bases). V lost 1 base and J lost 3, with 10 bases in between. The CDR3 length is 15 residues. CDR3 in amino acids: CASSLVLQDNQPQHF. The CDR3 nucleotides read TGTGCCAGCAGTTTAGTTCTACAGGACAATCAGCCCCAGCATTTT.

This clonotype showed up many times. This sequence joins TRBV11-2 and TRBJ2-1; TRBD1 agrees at 9 bases. Trimming at V came to 0 bases and at J to 7 bases, leaving 13 bases not matched to a gene. The CDR3 is made up of 18 amino acids. Per germline, CDR1 SGHAT and CDR2 FQNNGV. CDR3 nucleotides: TGTGCCAGCAGCTTAGAGCCGGGGACAGGGTTCGGCGTGAATGAGCAGTTCTTC. It encodes CASSLEPGTGFGVNEQFF.

There are many counts of this clonotype. V usage is TRBV2 and J usage is TRBJ2-5; 7 positions match TRBD2. This CDR3 spans 15 amino acids. The J segment lost 5 bases and the V segment lost 8 bases, leaving 14 bases of the junction unmatched. CDR1 and CDR2 (germline): SNHLY, FYNNEI. CDR3 amino acids: CASRKGAAGGETQYF. CDR3 nucleotides: TGTGCCAGCCGTAAAGGGGCGGCCGGGGGGGAGACCCAGTACTTC.

The genes are TRBV3-1 and TRBJ1-6; D may be TRBD1 (5 bases). V was clipped by 1 base and J by 10 bases, with 20 bases between them. Germline values: CDR1 LGHDT, CDR2 YNNKEL (reference sequence). The CDR3 loop spans 17 amino acids. CDR3 nucleotides: TGTGCCAGCAGCCAAGGATACCGGGGGATCAGGAAATCACCCCTCCACTTT. It encodes CASSQGYRGIRKSPLHF.

This clonotype was observed at least ten times. The V gene is TRBV7-2, the J gene TRBJ1-5, with D uncertain. The V gene's germline CDR1 is SGHTA and CDR2 FQGNSA. The V end was cut by 4 bases, the J end by 3 bases, with 7 bases between. The CDR3 extends over 13 amino acids. This chain's CDR3 is CASSSDYNQPQHF. Here the CDR3 DNA reads TGTGCCAGCAGCTCGGACTACAATCAGCCCCAGCATTTT. Based on the CDR3 plus reference TRBV7-2 and TRBJ1-5, the full variable domain is GAGVSQSPSNKVTEKGKDVELRCDPISGHTALYWYRQSLGQGLEFLIYFQGNSAPDKSGLPSDRFSAERTGGSVSTLTIQRTQQEDSAVYLCASSSDYNQPQHFGDGTRLSIL.

This clonotype has at least ten counts. The V gene is TRBV6-5, the J gene TRBJ1-6; D uncertain. The CDR3 extends over 18 amino acids. Trimming shortened V by 3 bases and J by 4 bases, and 19 bases separated the two germline ends. CDR1 is MNHEY and CDR2 is SVGAGI in the germline V gene. CDR3 bases: TGTGCCAGCAGTTATTGGGCCGCAAGGAGCCGATATAATTCACCCCTCCACTTT. Amino acid sequence: CASSYWAARSRYNSPLHF.

This clonotype appeared many times. The chain uses TRBV7-9 and TRBJ1-2, with D unclear. V gave up 8 bases and J gave up 4 bases, with 5 bases separating them. The CDR3 contains 10 residues. CDR1 and CDR2 (germline): SEHNR, FQNEAQ (reference sequence). The CDR3, as DNA: TGTGCCAGCGACGCCTATGGCTACACCTTC. The encoded protein is CASDAYGYTF. The full variable domain, completed using reference TRBV7-9 and TRBJ1-2, is DTGVSQNPRHKITKRGQNVTFRCDPISEHNRLYWYRQTLGQGPEFLTYFQNEAQLEKSRLLSDRFSAERPKGSFSTLEIQRTEQGDSAMYLCASDAYGYTFGSGTRLTVV.

This clonotype was recorded only once. The rearrangement links TRBV11-2 to TRBJ2-1; 8 nucleotides agree with TRBD2. This CDR3 comprises 16 residues. J was trimmed by 10 bases and V by 1 base; bases with no gene match: 12. The germline V gene encodes CDR1 SGHAT and CDR2 FQNNGV. Here the CDR3 reads CASSLGASGSRREQFF. DNA for the CDR3: TGTGCCAGCAGCTTAGGCGCTAGCGGGTCCCGAAGGGAGCAGTTCTTC.

In this sample, this clonotype turned up many times. The chain couples TRBV5-1 to TRBJ2-7, with TRBD1 matching over 8 bases. V was pared by 3 bases and J by 4 bases, with 9 bases of the junction left unmatched. CDR1 SGHRS and CDR2 YFSETQ come from the germline V gene. CDR3 length: 15 residues. CDR3 coding DNA: TGCGCCAGCAGCTCGACAGGGGAGCCCCGTTACGAGCAGTACTTC. Protein product: CASSSTGEPRYEQYF.

This clonotype is categorized as medium-sized. The chain carries TRBV4-2 and TRBJ2-1; 11 bases are a match to TRBD1. The germline V gene encodes CDR1 LGHNA and CDR2 YNFKEQ. The CDR3 runs to 16 residues. The V and J ends lost 0 bases and 8 bases, in that order; junction bases with no gene match: 6. CDR3 loop: CASSQDVGTGGHEQFF. CDR3 nucleotide sequence: TGTGCCAGCAGCCAAGATGTAGGGACAGGGGGGCATGAGCAGTTCTTC.

About this clonotype: This may be a read error: a much more frequent sequence differs by one nucleotide. The V gene is TRBV20-1, the J gene TRBJ1-1; D is unresolved. CDR3 size: 13 residues. The germline gives CDR1 DFQATT, CDR2 SNEGSKA (reference sequence). This CDR3 is CSARDAASNGASF. CDR3 in DNA: TGCAGTGCTAGAGATGCAGCCTCAAACGGAGCTTCCTTT.

This clonotype was counted at least ten times. This chain links TRBV7-9 with TRBJ2-1; 16 nucleotides line up with TRBD2. Germline-derived CDR1 and CDR2 are SEHNR and FQNEAQ (reference sequence). After removal of 5 bases from V and 4 bases from J, the junction contained 5 bases not matched to a gene. CDR3 length: 17 amino acids. In DNA form, the CDR3 reads TGTGCCAGCAGCCTCGGGACTAGCGGGGGGGCTTACAATGAGCAGTTCTTC. Translating it yields CASSLGTSGGAYNEQFF.

This clonotype was seen repeatedly, ten times or more. The J gene is TRBJ1-4, the V gene TRBV18, with D hard to call. With 1 base removed from V and 6 bases from J, the gap between germline ends came to 12 bases. This CDR3 is 15 amino acids long. Germline V gene data show CDR1 as KGHSH and CDR2 as LQKENI. CDR3 amino acids: CASSPRQDRDEKLFF. CDR3 sequence (DNA): TGTGCCAGCTCACCACGCCAGGACCGAGATGAAAAACTGTTTTTT. Variable domain in full (rest from reference TRBV18 and TRBJ1-4): NAGVMQNPRHLVRRRGQEARLRCSPMKGHSHVYWYRQLPEEGLKFMVYLQKENIIDESGMPKERFSAEFPKEGPSILRIQQVVRGDSAAYFCASSPRQDRDEKLFFGSGTQLSVL.

Ten or more counts support this clonotype. This chain joins TRBV6-4 and TRBJ2-4; 11 nucleotides align to TRBD2. V shed 7 bases and J 8 bases; nucleotides not matched to a gene: 13. The CDR3 runs to 16 residues. Looked up from germline, CDR1 is MRHNA and CDR2 is SNTAGT. The CDR3 coding sequence is TGTGCCAGCACCACTACTAGCGGGGGATGGGAGGACATTCAGTACTTC. It encodes CASTTTSGGWEDIQYF.

This clonotype was detected ten times or more. V usage is TRBV20-1 and J usage is TRBJ2-3; D ambiguous. Germline CDR1 is DFQATT and CDR2 is SNEGSKA (reference sequence). V was trimmed by 5 bases and J by 0 bases, leaving 9 bases between them. This CDR3 is 13 amino acids long. The CDR3 is CSAGLYSTDTQYF. CDR3 nucleotide sequence: TGCAGTGCTGGGCTCTATAGCACAGATACGCAGTATTTT.

This clonotype was seen a handful of times. This sequence joins TRBV5-1 and TRBJ1-1, with D possibly being TRBD1 (5 bases). The CDR3 runs 14 residues. V was cut by 4 bases and J by 3 bases, with 13 bases left in between. Per germline, CDR1 SGHRS and CDR2 YFSETQ. CDR3 protein: CASSPWGSDTEAFF. The CDR3 DNA follows: TGCGCCAGCAGCCCCTGGGGGTCGGACACTGAAGCTTTCTTT.

This clonotype has ten or more counts. The genes are TRBV9 and TRBJ1-2; 8 bases line up with TRBD1. Germline V gene lookup returns CDR1 SGDLS and CDR2 YYNGEE. Trimming at V came to 3 bases and at J to 4 bases, leaving 11 bases not matched to a gene. This CDR3 is built from 16 residues. The CDR3 region is CASSAPKGQASYGYTF. CDR3 in DNA: TGTGCCAGCAGCGCGCCCAAGGGACAGGCCAGCTATGGCTACACCTTC.

This clonotype was observed at least ten times. The rearrangement joins TRBV4-2 to TRBJ2-5, with D possibly being TRBD1 or TRBD2 (5 bases each). CDR1 LGHNA and CDR2 YNFKEQ come from the germline V gene. V lost 4 bases, J lost 2 bases, and 11 bases lay in between. The length of the CDR3 is 14 residues. Written as DNA, the CDR3 is TGTGCCAGCAGCCGGGGATGGGGGCAAGAGACCCAGTACTTC. The encoded protein is CASSRGWGQETQYF.